These 15 T cell receptor beta chains came from one sample sequenced in a study of human thymus T cells. Thymus was obtained from resections taken during corrective heart surgery. TCRdb keeps only in-frame clones here, not all; method: immunoSEQ multiplex PCR. The sample lists under 150,000 clones, about 93% seen once, with roughly 0.024% in the top ten. Sequences were obtained from thymus tissue. The origin of the receptors is a boy in the first two years of life with a congenital heart defect but otherwise immunologically healthy.

The chain is built from TRBV7-2 and TRBJ2-1; D is perhaps TRBD2 (5 bases). CDR1 and CDR2 (germline): SGHTA, FQGNSA. The V end lost 3 bases, the J end lost 0 bases, and 9 bases lay between the germline ends. The CDR3 runs to 15 residues. The CDR3 DNA reads TGTGCCAGCAGCTTTCCGGGGAGCTCCTACAATGAGCAGTTCTTC. This sequence encodes CASSFPGSSYNEQFF.

This rearrangement joins TRBV19 to TRBJ1-2, with D unclear. The CDR3 extends over 13 amino acids. Germline CDR1 and CDR2: LNHDA and SQIVND (reference sequence). Trimming cost V 5 bases and J 6 bases, with 13 bases left between them. The CDR3 DNA is TGTGCCAGTAGTGCCTCCCAGCAGAATGGCTACACCTTC. It encodes CASSASQQNGYTF.

The rearrangement uses TRBV27 and TRBJ2-3, with TRBD2 identical over 9 bases. Unmatched junction bases numbered 14, after V lost 5 bases and J lost 2 bases. There are 18 residues in the CDR3. Germline V gives CDR1 MNHEY, CDR2 SMNVEV (reference sequence). CDR3 loop: CASSPKTKRGVDTDTQYF. DNA for the CDR3: TGTGCCAGCAGTCCAAAAACCAAGCGGGGGGTAGACACAGATACGCAGTATTTT.

The genes are TRBV5-1 and TRBJ1-2; 9 bases line up with TRBD1. This CDR3 is 13 amino acids long. Trimming cost V 5 bases and J 6 bases; bases outside gene matches: 5. Germline V gene lookup returns CDR1 SGHRS and CDR2 YFSETQ. The CDR3 is CASRPQGANGYTF. CDR3 bases: TGCGCCAGCAGGCCACAGGGGGCCAATGGCTACACCTTC.

The chain is built from TRBV14 and TRBJ2-7; 12 positions agree with TRBD1. The CDR3 has 16 amino acids. Trimming took 0 bases from V and 6 from J; bases not matched to a gene: 6. Germline V gene lookup returns CDR1 SGHDN and CDR2 FVKESK. The CDR3 DNA reads as TGTGCCAGCAGCCAAGATAGGGGACAGGGGGCTAGCGAGCAGTACTTC. Translating gives CASSQDRGQGASEQYF.

V is TRBV6-5 and J is TRBJ1-4, with D possibly matching TRBD1 (5 bases). Trimming took off 9 bases at V and 0 bases at J, with 8 bases between the two ends. The CDR3 is 13 residues long. Germline V CDR1 and CDR2: MNHEY, SVGAGI. CDR3 sequence reads: CASQGSTNEKLFF. In nucleotides, the CDR3 is TGTGCCAGTCAGGGCTCAACTAATGAAAAACTGTTTTTT.

The genes are TRBV7-2 and TRBJ1-2; D remains ambiguous. Trimming removed 0 bases from V and 7 bases from J, with 9 bases in between. Per the germline V gene, CDR1 is SGHTA and CDR2 is FQGNSA. The CDR3 has 13 amino acids. The CDR3 sequence: CASSLAGFGGYTF. CDR3 nucleotides: TGTGCCAGCAGCTTAGCGGGGTTTGGTGGCTACACCTTC.

V usage is TRBV10-2 and J usage is TRBJ2-1; D unresolved. V was shortened by 7 bases and J by 2 bases, with 15 bases between the two germline ends. The CDR3 covers 15 residues. CDR1 is WSHSY, CDR2 SAAADI, per germline. CDR3 coding DNA: TGCGCCAGCACTGGTCGGACGCCCCCCTACAATGAGCAGTTCTTC. It encodes CASTGRTPPYNEQFF.

This clone appeared a single time. The chain has TRBV28 and TRBJ2-5, with D unresolved. Trimming left V 6 bases short and J 0 bases short, with 8 bases between. Per the germline V gene, CDR1 is MDHEN and CDR2 is SYDVKM. This CDR3 is built from 13 residues. DNA of the CDR3: TGTGCCAGCAGGGGCGGACACCAAGAGACCCAGTACTTC. It translates to CASRGGHQETQYF.

This chain joins TRBV4-3 and TRBJ1-3; D gene ambiguous. Germline CDR1 is LGHNA and CDR2 is YSLEER. The CDR3 is 18 residues long. The V gene lost 0 bases and the J gene lost 0 bases, with 15 bases spanning the gap. CDR3 amino acids: CASSQDALHPFSGNTIYF. The CDR3 nucleotides are TGCGCCAGCAGCCAAGATGCACTGCATCCATTCTCTGGAAACACCATATATTTT.

This clone has a handful of counts. V is TRBV7-9 and J is TRBJ1-5; D not certain. Germline V gene lookup returns CDR1 SEHNR and CDR2 FQNEAQ (reference sequence). V lost 2 bases, J lost 1 base, and 0 bases lay in between. The CDR3 runs 12 residues. The CDR3 loop reads CASSLSNQPQHF. As DNA, the CDR3 is TGTGCCAGCAGCTTAAGCAATCAGCCCCAGCATTTT. Full variable domain (outside the CDR3, taken from reference TRBV7-9 and TRBJ1-5): DTGVSQNPRHKITKRGQNVTFRCDPISEHNRLYWYRQTLGQGPEFLTYFQNEAQLEKSRLLSDRFSAERPKGSFSTLEIQRTEQGDSAMYLCASSLSNQPQHFGDGTRLSIL.

The chain links TRBV9 to TRBJ2-2; no definite D call. Germline V gene lookup returns CDR1 SGDLS and CDR2 YYNGEE. Trimming removed 0 bases at V and 3 bases at J, with 12 bases between. This CDR3 region has 16 residues. The CDR3 DNA sequence: TGTGCCAGCAGCGTAGGGCCTCCAGCAGACACCGGGGAGCTGTTTTTT. This translates into CASSVGPPADTGELFF.

V gene TRBV9 combines with J gene TRBJ2-2; 14 bases match TRBD2. The CDR3 runs 19 residues. Trimming removed 1 base from V and 2 bases from J; junction bases left unmatched: 7. In germline, CDR1 is SGDLS, CDR2 YYNGEE. CDR3 amino acids: CASSVFGTSGGLNTGELFF. The DNA of the CDR3 is TGTGCCAGCAGCGTATTCGGGACTAGCGGGGGCCTAAACACCGGGGAGCTGTTTTTT.

This chain uses TRBV19 with TRBJ2-6; 7 bases are a match to TRBD1. Germline V CDR1 and CDR2: LNHDA, SQIVND (reference sequence). V lost 9 bases, J lost 5 bases, and 4 bases stayed unmatched. The CDR3 is 13 residues long. The CDR3 nucleotides are TGTGCCAGCCGACAGGGCAGGGCCAACGTCCTGACTTTC. It translates to CASRQGRANVLTF.

The gene calls are TRBV10-3 and TRBJ2-5, with D tentatively TRBD2 (5 bases). The CDR3 is 12 amino acids. Looked up from germline, CDR1 is ENHRY and CDR2 is SYGVKD. With 0 bases removed from V and 9 bases from J, the gap between germline ends came to 8 bases. The CDR3 loop reads CAISESGGPQYF. The CDR3 nucleotides are TGTGCCATCAGTGAGTCTGGCGGGCCCCAGTACTTC.